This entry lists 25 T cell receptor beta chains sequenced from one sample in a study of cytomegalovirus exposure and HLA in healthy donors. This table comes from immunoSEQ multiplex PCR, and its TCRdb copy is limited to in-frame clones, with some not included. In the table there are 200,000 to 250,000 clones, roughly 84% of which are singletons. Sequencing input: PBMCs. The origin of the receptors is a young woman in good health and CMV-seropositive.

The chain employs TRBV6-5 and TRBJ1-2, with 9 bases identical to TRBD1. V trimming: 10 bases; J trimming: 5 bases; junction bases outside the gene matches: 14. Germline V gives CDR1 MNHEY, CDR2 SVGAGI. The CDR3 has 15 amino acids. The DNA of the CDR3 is TGTGCCACCAAGCCGGGGGACAGGGTCTTTTATGGCTACACCTTC. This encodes CATKPGDRVFYGYTF.

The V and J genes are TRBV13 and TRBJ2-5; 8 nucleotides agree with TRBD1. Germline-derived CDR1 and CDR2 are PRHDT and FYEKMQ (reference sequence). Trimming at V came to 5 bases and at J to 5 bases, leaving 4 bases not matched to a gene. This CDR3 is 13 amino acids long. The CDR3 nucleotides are TGTGCCAGCAGCCCAACAGGGGGGGAGACCCAGTACTTC. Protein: CASSPTGGETQYF.

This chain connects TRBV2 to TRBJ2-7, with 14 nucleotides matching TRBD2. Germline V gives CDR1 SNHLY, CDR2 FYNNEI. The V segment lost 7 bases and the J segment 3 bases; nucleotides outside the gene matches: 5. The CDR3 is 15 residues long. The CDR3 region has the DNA TGTGCCAGCATCATCGGGACTAGCGGGAGCTACGAGCAGTACTTC. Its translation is CASIIGTSGSYEQYF. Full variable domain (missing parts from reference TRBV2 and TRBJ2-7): EPEVTQTPSHQVTQMGQEVILRCVPISNHLYFYWYRQILGQKVEFLVSFYNNEISEKSEIFDDQFSVERPDGSNFTLKIRSTKLEDSAMYFCASIIGTSGSYEQYFGPGTRLTVT.

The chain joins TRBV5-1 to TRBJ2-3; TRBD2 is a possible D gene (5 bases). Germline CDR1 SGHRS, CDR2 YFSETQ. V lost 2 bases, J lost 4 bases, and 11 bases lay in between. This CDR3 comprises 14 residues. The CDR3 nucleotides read TGCGCCAGCAGCTTTCTTCTAGCATCAGATACGCAGTATTTT. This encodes CASSFLLASDTQYF.

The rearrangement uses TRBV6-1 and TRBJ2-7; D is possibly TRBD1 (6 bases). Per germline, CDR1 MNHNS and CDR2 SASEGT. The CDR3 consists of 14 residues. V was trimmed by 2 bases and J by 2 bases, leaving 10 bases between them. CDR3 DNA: TGTGCCAGCAGTGAACATAGGACAGCCTACGAGCAGTACTTC. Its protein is CASSEHRTAYEQYF.

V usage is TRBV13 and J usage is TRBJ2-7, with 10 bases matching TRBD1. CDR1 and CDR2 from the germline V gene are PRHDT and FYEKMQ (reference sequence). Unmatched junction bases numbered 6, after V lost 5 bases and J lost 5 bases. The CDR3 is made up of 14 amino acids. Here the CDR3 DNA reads TGTGCCAGCAGCCACGGGACAGGGGTCCACGAGCAGTACTTC. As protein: CASSHGTGVHEQYF.

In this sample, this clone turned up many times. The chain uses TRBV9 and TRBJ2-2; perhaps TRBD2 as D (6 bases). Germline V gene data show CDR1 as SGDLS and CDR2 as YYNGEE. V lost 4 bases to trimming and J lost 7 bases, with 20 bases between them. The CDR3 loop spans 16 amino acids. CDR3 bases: TGTGCCAGCAGCCCTCGGGACGCCGGGGGAGTCGGGGAGCTGTTTTTT. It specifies CASSPRDAGGVGELFF.

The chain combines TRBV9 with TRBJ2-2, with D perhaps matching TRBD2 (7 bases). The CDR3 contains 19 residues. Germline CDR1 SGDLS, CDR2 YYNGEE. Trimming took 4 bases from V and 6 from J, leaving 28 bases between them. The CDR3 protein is CASSISGGAGRAGAGELFF. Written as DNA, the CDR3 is TGTGCCAGCAGCATTTCCGGAGGAGCGGGGCGGGCAGGGGCCGGGGAGCTGTTTTTT. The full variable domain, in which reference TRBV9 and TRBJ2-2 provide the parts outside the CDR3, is DSGVTQTPKHLITATGQRVTLRCSPRSGDLSVYWYQQSLDQGLQFLIQYYNGEERAKGNILERFSAQQFPDLHSELNLSSLELGDSALYFCASSISGGAGRAGAGELFFGEGSRLTVL.

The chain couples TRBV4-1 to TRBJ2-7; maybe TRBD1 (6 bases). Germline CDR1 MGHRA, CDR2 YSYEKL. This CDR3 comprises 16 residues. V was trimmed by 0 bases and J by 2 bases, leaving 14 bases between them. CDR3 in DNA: TGCGCCAGCAGCCAAGATATGGGGGCTCCGACCTACGAGCAGTACTTC. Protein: CASSQDMGAPTYEQYF.

As DNA, the CDR3 is TGTGCCAGCAGCGGACAGGGGGCTAGCGGGACCACAGATACGCAGTATTTT. Translated: CASSGQGASGTTDTQYF. The chain is built from TRBV9 and TRBJ2-3; maybe TRBD1 (10 bases). Germline loops: CDR1 SGDLS, CDR2 YYNGEE. The CDR3 has 17 amino acids. V was shortened by 3 bases and J by 2 bases, with 19 bases between the two germline ends.

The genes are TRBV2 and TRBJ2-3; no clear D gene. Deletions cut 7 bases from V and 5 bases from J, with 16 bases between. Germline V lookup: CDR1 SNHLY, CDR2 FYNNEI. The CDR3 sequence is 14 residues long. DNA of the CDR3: TGTGCCAGCATAGGCTTCGGCATTGGAGATACGCAGTATTTT. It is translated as CASIGFGIGDTQYF.

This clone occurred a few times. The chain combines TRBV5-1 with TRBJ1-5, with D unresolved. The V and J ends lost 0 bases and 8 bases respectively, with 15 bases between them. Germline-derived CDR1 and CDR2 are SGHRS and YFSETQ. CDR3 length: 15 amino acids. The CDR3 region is CASSLEPGLLEPQHF. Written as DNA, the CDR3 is TGCGCCAGCAGCTTGGAGCCAGGTCTGTTGGAGCCCCAGCATTTT. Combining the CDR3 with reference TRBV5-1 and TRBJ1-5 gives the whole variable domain KAGVTQTPRYLIKTRGQQVTLSCSPISGHRSVSWYQQTPGQGLQFLFEYFSETQRNKGNFPGRFSGRQFSNSRSEMNVSTLELGDSALYLCASSLEPGLLEPQHFGDGTRLSIL.

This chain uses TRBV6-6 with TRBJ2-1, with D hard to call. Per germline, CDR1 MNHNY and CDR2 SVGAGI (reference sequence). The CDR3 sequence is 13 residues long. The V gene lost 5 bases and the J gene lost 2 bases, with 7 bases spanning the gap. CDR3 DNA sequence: TGTGCCAGCAGTCCACGTCCCTACAATGAGCAGTTCTTC. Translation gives CASSPRPYNEQFF.

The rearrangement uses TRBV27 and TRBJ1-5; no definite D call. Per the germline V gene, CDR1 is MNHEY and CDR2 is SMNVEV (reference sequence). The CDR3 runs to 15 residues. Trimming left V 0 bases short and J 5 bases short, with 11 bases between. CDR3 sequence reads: CASSLSSGTDQPQHF. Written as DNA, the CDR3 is TGTGCCAGCAGTTTATCGTCAGGCACCGATCAGCCCCAGCATTTT.

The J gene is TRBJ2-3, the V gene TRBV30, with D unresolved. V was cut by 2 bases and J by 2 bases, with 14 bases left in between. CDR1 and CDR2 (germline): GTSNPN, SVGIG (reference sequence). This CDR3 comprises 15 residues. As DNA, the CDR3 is TGTGCCTGGAGTTGGGCTGAAAGGACCACAGATACGCAGTATTTT. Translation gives CAWSWAERTTDTQYF.

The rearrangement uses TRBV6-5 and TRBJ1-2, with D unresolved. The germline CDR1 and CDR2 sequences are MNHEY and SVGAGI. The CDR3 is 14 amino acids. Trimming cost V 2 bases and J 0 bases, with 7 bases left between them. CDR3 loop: CASSYRPPNYGYTF. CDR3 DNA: TGTGCCAGCAGTTACCGTCCGCCTAACTATGGCTACACCTTC.

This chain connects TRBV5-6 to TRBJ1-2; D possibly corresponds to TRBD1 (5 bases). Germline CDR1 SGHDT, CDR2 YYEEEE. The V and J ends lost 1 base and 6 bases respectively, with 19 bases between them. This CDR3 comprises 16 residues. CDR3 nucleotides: TGTGCCAGCAGCTTGCCCCTAGGAGGGGCACCGAATGGCTACACCTTC. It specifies CASSLPLGGAPNGYTF.

The CDR3 here is CASSVVATSEQFF. As DNA, the CDR3 is TGTGCCAGCAGCGTAGTTGCCACCAGTGAGCAGTTCTTC. This chain uses TRBV9 with TRBJ2-1; D remains ambiguous. From germline, CDR1 is SGDLS and CDR2 YYNGEE. This CDR3 spans 13 amino acids. The germline V and J ends were trimmed by 0 bases and 9 bases, with 10 bases remaining between them.

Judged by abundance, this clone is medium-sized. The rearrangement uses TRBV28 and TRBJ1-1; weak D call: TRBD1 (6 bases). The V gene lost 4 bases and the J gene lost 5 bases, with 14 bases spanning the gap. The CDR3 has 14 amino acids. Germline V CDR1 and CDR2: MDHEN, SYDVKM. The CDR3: CASSYREVRTEAFF. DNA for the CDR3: TGTGCCAGCAGTTACAGGGAAGTGAGAACTGAAGCTTTCTTT.

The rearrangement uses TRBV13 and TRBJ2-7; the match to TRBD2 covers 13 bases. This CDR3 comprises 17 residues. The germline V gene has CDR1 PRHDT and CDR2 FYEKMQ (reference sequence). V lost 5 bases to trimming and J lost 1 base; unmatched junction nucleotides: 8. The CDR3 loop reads CASSLGTSGIRSYEQYF. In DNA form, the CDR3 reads TGTGCCAGCAGCCTTGGGACTAGCGGGATCCGTTCCTACGAGCAGTACTTC.

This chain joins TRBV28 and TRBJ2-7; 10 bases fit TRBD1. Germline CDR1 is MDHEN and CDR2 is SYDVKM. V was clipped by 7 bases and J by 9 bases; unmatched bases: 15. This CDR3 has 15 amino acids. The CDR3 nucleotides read TGTGCCAGCACCCTAGGGGACAGGGGTCTCCTGGGGCAGTACTTC. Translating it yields CASTLGDRGLLGQYF. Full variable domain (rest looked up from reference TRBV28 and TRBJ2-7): DVKVTQSSRYLVKRTGEKVFLECVQDMDHENMFWYRQDPGLGLRLIYFSYDVKMKEKGDIPEGYSVSREKKERFSLILESASTNQTSMYLCASTLGDRGLLGQYFGPGTRLTVT.

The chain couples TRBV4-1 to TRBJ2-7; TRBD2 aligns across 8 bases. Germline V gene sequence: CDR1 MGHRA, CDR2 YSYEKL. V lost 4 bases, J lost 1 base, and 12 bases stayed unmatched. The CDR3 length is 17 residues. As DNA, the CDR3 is TGCGCCAGCAGCCCCAGAGACGGTAGCGGGGAGTCCTACGAGCAGTACTTC. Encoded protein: CASSPRDGSGESYEQYF.

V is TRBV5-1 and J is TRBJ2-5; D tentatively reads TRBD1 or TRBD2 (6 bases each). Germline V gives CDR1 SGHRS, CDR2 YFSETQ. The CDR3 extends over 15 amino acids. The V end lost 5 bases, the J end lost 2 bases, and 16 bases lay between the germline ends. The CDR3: CASRFDGGRQETQYF. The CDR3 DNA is TGCGCCAGCAGATTTGACGGGGGCCGACAAGAGACCCAGTACTTC. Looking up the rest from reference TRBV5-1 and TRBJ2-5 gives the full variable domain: KAGVTQTPRYLIKTRGQQVTLSCSPISGHRSVSWYQQTPGQGLQFLFEYFSETQRNKGNFPGRFSGRQFSNSRSEMNVSTLELGDSALYLCASRFDGGRQETQYFGPGTRLLVL.

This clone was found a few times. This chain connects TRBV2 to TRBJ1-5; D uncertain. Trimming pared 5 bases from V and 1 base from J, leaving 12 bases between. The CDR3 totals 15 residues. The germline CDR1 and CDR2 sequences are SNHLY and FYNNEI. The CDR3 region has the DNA TGTGCCAGCAGTTTGCGAGGTGGGAGCAATCAGCCCCAGCATTTT. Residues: CASSLRGGSNQPQHF.

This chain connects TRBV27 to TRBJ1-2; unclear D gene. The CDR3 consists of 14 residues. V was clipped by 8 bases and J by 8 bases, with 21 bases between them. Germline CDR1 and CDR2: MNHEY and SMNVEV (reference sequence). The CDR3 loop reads CASSLGGGLRGYTF. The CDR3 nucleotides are TGTGCCAGCTCCCTTGGAGGAGGTTTACGGGGCTACACCTTC.